This entry features one T cell receptor (beta chain) sequence. As yet, its antigen is unknown. Assay: immunoSEQ multiplex PCR; the TCRdb copy retains only in-frame clones and omits some. This repertoire shows about 52,000 clones, around nine tenths found once; its top ten account for about 15%. The data were obtained in a study of T cells in localized non-small cell lung cancer. Whole-study findings and limits: Heterogeneity cannot be ruled out, as sequencing used one tumor region only. Adjacent lung had a median 57 of the 100 largest tumor clones. Uninvolved adjacent lung had the highest recorded T cell clonality, with tumor below it. Longer overall survival was linked to higher blood T cell density.

Germline V lookup: CDR1 SGHNT, CDR2 YENEEA. The CDR3 is 15 residues long. Between the trimmed V and J ends, which lost 1 base and 6 bases, there was a span of 14 bases. The receptor was isolated from a female donor with stage II lung adenocarcinoma. The J gene is TRBJ2-3, the V gene TRBV11-3; possible D gene TRBD2, 6 bases. The source was PBMCs, collected before any cancer treatment. CDR3 protein: CASSLGGGPTDTQYF. The CDR3 DNA follows: TGTGCCAGCAGCTTAGGGGGAGGACCCACGGATACGCAGTATTTT.